This TCR beta chain was obtained from a study of cytomegalovirus exposure and HLA in healthy donors. Study-level background: Unique TCRs from HLA-typed donors, 80 million to 90 million of them, were held in an early data release. The study, taken as a whole, reports: In a later analysis, HLA-associated beta chains showed higher expansion and lower generation probabilities than comparable chains. Owing to their indistinguishability, certain V segments, notably TRBV6-2 and TRBV6-3, were excluded. Many donors carried some public TCRs, although rarity characterized most TCR sequences.

There are 14 residues in the CDR3. V lost 7 bases, J lost 6 bases, and 16 bases lay in between. Per the germline V gene, CDR1 is SNHLY and CDR2 is FYNNEI. The PCR contained 60 Vbeta and 13 Jbeta primers. The assay was immunoSEQ multiplex PCR, and TCRdb's table has in-frame clones only and misses some. The table has 110,000 to 150,000 clones, 65% to 85% seen once. Note on this clone: The target antigen is unknown.

The clonotype originates from a woman in her thirties or forties in good health and CMV-seropositive. The sample taken for sequencing was PBMCs. The chain carries TRBV2 and TRBJ1-5; D remains ambiguous. This chain's CDR3 is CASNDLGAGQPQHF. The DNA of the CDR3 is TGTGCCAGCAATGACCTAGGAGCCGGTCAGCCCCAGCATTTT.